The rows below give T cell receptor beta chains drawn from one sample of a study of blood T cell repertoires in COVID-19. Sequencing was performed with immunoSEQ multiplex PCR; in TCRdb, only in-frame clones are kept and a portion is missing. The table lists 110,000 or so clones, 85% of them singletons. The sequenced sample consisted of peripheral blood. The receptors shown here come from a human donor in a cohort sampled during active COVID-19. The CDR3 runs from the conserved cysteine through the conserved F or W. D genes are given only for firm matches. A clone size is listed for some rows: how often the clone was seen (once, few, many), or a class if it is expanded.

D gene	V gene	clone size	J gene	CDR3 protein	CDR3 DNA
TRBD1	TRBV4-1	.	TRBJ2-2	CASSQDRAGGDTGELFF	TGCGCCAGCAGCCAAGATAGGGCAGGGGGAGACACCGGGGAGCTGTTTTTT
TRBD1	TRBV24-1	.	TRBJ2-7	CATSDSPKPGQSYEQYF	TGTGCCACCAGTGATTCCCCTAAGCCGGGACAGTCCTACGAGCAGTACTTC
TRBD2	TRBV7-9	.	TRBJ2-2	CASSRTSGGITGELFF	TGTGCCAGCAGCCGGACTAGCGGGGGGATCACCGGGGAGCTGTTTTTT
TRBD1	TRBV5-4	.	TRBJ1-2	CASSYGDRDYGYTF	TGTGCCAGCAGCTACGGCGACAGGGACTATGGCTACACCTTC
.	TRBV4-3	.	TRBJ2-4	CASSPGHKNIQYF	TGCGCCAGCAGCCCCGGACACAAAAACATTCAGTACTTC
TRBD2	TRBV18	.	TRBJ2-7	CASTRLAGNEQYF	TGTGCCAGCACAAGGCTAGCGGGGAACGAGCAGTACTTC
.	TRBV4-1	.	TRBJ2-7	CASSQYNRAAAEQYF	TGCGCCAGCAGCCAATATAACAGGGCAGCGGCCGAGCAGTACTTC
.	TRBV6-6	.	TRBJ2-1	CASSTIQGYEQFF	TGTGCCAGCAGTACAATACAGGGATATGAGCAGTTCTTC
TRBD2	TRBV5-1	.	TRBJ2-3	CASSALAGRTDTQYF	TGCGCCAGCAGCGCGCTAGCGGGGCGCACAGATACGCAGTATTTT
TRBD2	TRBV6-4	.	TRBJ2-3	CASSDSAGDTDTQYF	TGTGCCAGCAGTGACTCGGCGGGGGACACAGATACGCAGTATTTT
TRBD2	TRBV5-1	.	TRBJ2-3	CASKEAGSTDTQYF	TGCGCCAGCAAAGAAGCGGGGAGCACAGATACGCAGTATTTT
.	TRBV7-2	.	TRBJ1-5	CASSSAPADQPQHF	TGTGCCAGCAGCTCAGCCCCGGCGGATCAGCCCCAGCATTTT
TRBD1	TRBV5-6	.	TRBJ1-5	CASSPGQGDQPQHF	TGTGCCAGCAGCCCCGGACAGGGGGATCAGCCCCAGCATTTT
TRBD1	TRBV5-1	.	TRBJ2-2	CASSFDRADTGELFF	TGCGCCAGCAGCTTTGACAGGGCGGACACCGGGGAGCTGTTTTTT
.	TRBV7-6	few	TRBJ1-1	CASSLEQTNTEAFF	TGTGCCAGCAGCTTAGAACAGACGAACACTGAAGCTTTCTTT
.	TRBV30	.	TRBJ1-5	CAFQGASNQPQHF	TGTGCCTTCCAAGGGGCTAGCAATCAGCCCCAGCATTTT
.	TRBV28	.	TRBJ1-2	CASTPTGGVGGYTF	TGTGCCAGCACCCCGACCGGAGGGGTCGGCGGCTACACCTTC
.	TRBV20-1	.	TRBJ1-2	CSAAAPGYTF	TGCAGTGCAGCTGCGCCGGGCTACACCTTC
.	TRBV3-1/TRBV3-2	.	TRBJ1-5	CASSQGSGNQPQHF	TGTGCCAGCAGCCAAGGCAGTGGCAATCAGCCCCAGCATTTT
TRBD2	TRBV6-5	.	TRBJ2-7	CASSHLAGGANEQYF	TGTGCCAGCAGCCACCTAGCGGGGGGGGCTAACGAGCAGTACTTC
.	TRBV19	.	TRBJ2-6	CASSTGQGGVLTF	TGTGCCAGTAGTACAGGTCAGGGCGGCGTCCTGACTTTC
TRBD1	TRBV7-9	.	TRBJ2-5	CASSLDRGDFRETQYF	TGTGCCAGCAGCTTAGACAGGGGCGACTTTCGGGAGACCCAGTACTTC
TRBD1	TRBV7-2	once	TRBJ1-1	CASRLRPRGRNTEAFF	TGTGCCAGCAGATTAAGACCCAGGGGGCGGAACACTGAAGCTTTCTTT
.	TRBV19	.	TRBJ1-5	CASSIGGGGTQPQHF	TGTGCCAGTAGTATAGGGGGGGGAGGGACCCAGCCCCAGCATTTT
TRBD1	TRBV7-6	.	TRBJ2-1	CASSLVRARGEQFF	TGTGCCAGCAGCTTAGTCAGGGCCAGGGGGGAGCAGTTCTTC
TRBD1	TRBV12-5	.	TRBJ2-3	CASGPGQGSTDTQYF	TGTGCTAGTGGTCCGGGACAGGGAAGTACAGATACGCAGTATTTT